The 2 T cell receptor beta chains listed next were all sequenced from one sample in a study of blood T cell repertoires in COVID-19. Data came from immunoSEQ multiplex PCR; TCRdb stores just in-frame clones and leaves some out. The sample holds fewer than 200,000 clones, about 85% seen once. Sequenced: peripheral blood. The receptor set was obtained from a man aged 55 to 70 with acute or convalescent COVID-19.

The CDR3: CASSSNRQGRETQYF. DNA for the CDR3: TGTGCCAGCAGCTCCAACAGACAGGGCAGGGAGACCCAGTACTTC. This chain joins TRBV7-8 and TRBJ2-5; 7 nucleotides match TRBD1. V dropped 4 bases and J dropped 5; count of bases not matched to a gene: 10. Germline-derived CDR1 and CDR2 are SGHVS and FQNEAQ. CDR3 length: 15 amino acids.

This chain uses TRBV27 with TRBJ2-2, with 8 bases identical to TRBD1. Germline V gene lookup returns CDR1 MNHEY and CDR2 SMNVEV (reference sequence). This CDR3 contains 16 residues. J gave up 5 bases and V 1 base, and 6 bases lay outside the gene matches. The CDR3 protein is CASSLWGQVSTGELFF. The DNA of the CDR3 is TGTGCCAGCAGTTTATGGGGACAGGTCTCAACCGGGGAGCTGTTTTTT.